The 6 T cell receptor beta chains presented below share a single source sample, sequenced in a study of cytomegalovirus exposure and HLA in healthy donors. PCR primers comprised 60 Vbeta and 13 Jbeta primers. Profiling relied on immunoSEQ multiplex PCR, and the TCRdb table lists in-frame clones only, not all of them. The table records about 130,000 clones, around nine tenths of them present only once. The sequenced sample was PBMCs. The receptors were gathered from a woman in her thirties in good health and CMV-seronegative.

The chain carries TRBV27 and TRBJ1-2; no clear D. Between the trimmed V and J ends, which lost 2 bases and 4 bases, there was a span of 11 bases. The length of the CDR3 is 14 residues. Looked up from germline, CDR1 is MNHEY and CDR2 is SMNVEV (reference sequence). The CDR3 DNA follows: TGTGCCAGCAGTTTAAGAGGGCAGCTCTATGGCTACACCTTC. This codes for CASSLRGQLYGYTF.

The chain couples TRBV6-1 to TRBJ1-5, with 7 bases matching TRBD1. CDR1 is MNHNS and CDR2 is SASEGT in the germline V gene. After removal of 3 bases from V and 9 bases from J, the junction contained 20 bases not matched to a gene. The CDR3 runs to 18 residues. The CDR3 DNA reads as TGTGCCAGCAGTGATGAGGTATGGGGACAGCGACCTCCTCGGCCCCAGCATTTT. It is translated as CASSDEVWGQRPPRPQHF.

Here the CDR3 DNA reads TGTGCCAGCAGATGGCTAGCGGAGAACACCGGGGAGCTGTTTTTT. Amino acids: CASRWLAENTGELFF. The chain recombines TRBV6-5 with TRBJ2-2; 7 bases are a match to TRBD2. CDR3 length: 15 amino acids. Trimming at V came to 6 bases and at J to 1 base, leaving 5 bases not matched to a gene. Germline V gene sequence: CDR1 MNHEY, CDR2 SVGAGI.

J is TRBJ2-1 and V is TRBV4-3; D unclear. Germline V gene data show CDR1 as LGHNA and CDR2 as YSLEER. The CDR3 contains 15 residues. V lost 0 bases and J 4 bases, leaving 10 bases between the germline ends. This chain's CDR3 is CASSQDLYSYNEQFF. CDR3 DNA sequence: TGCGCCAGCAGCCAAGATTTATACAGTTACAATGAGCAGTTCTTC.

This clone has a single count. J is TRBJ2-7 and V is TRBV27; D may be TRBD2 (6 bases). Trimming stripped 6 bases from V and 0 bases from J, with 12 bases between. Germline CDR1 is MNHEY and CDR2 is SMNVEV (reference sequence). This CDR3 comprises 14 residues. The CDR3 DNA reads as TGTGCCAGCAGCTCCGCCGGGGGCTCCTACGAGCAGTACTTC. Protein: CASSSAGGSYEQYF.

The J gene is TRBJ2-7, the V gene TRBV28; 9 bases align to TRBD2. The CDR3 has 14 amino acids. The ends lost 6 bases at V and 2 bases at J; junction bases unmatched: 5. Looked up from germline, CDR1 is MDHEN and CDR2 is SYDVKM. CDR3 protein: CASRVAGVTYEQYF. Written as DNA, the CDR3 is TGTGCCAGCAGGGTAGCGGGGGTCACCTACGAGCAGTACTTC.